This TCR beta chain was retrieved from a study of post-analysis software for immune sequencing data. Findings and caveats of the study: Several TRBV segments, TRBV5-6, TRBV5-1 and TRBV20-1 among them, were found more frequent in patients than controls. Analysis by F measure revealed that same-batch samples clustered strongly together.

Researchers reported that TCR beta cDNA libraries carried unique molecular identifiers. TCRdb reprocessed the PCR reads via MiXCR and lists one record per CDR3 protein. The sample has hundreds of thousands of distinct CDR3 sequences, around 50% seen once; the top ten hold approximately 4.4%. Regarding this clonotype: As yet, its antigen is unknown.

CDR1 is MNHEY, CDR2 SVGEGT, per germline. This CDR3 is 16 amino acids long. The V segment lost 5 bases and the J segment 4 bases; nucleotides outside the gene matches: 14. Specimen: blood. The chain is built from TRBV6-2 or TRBV6-3 and TRBJ2-7; TRBD1 agrees at 7 bases. The receptor comes from a girl between 5 and 17 years old with multiple sclerosis. The CDR3 region is CASSRPPGQIYYEQYF. The CDR3 bases are TGTGCCAGCAGTCGACCCCCGGGACAGATATATTACGAGCAGTACTTC.